This section outlines one T cell receptor beta chain sequence together with its context. Compared with germline, one end of the junction differs, possibly owing to a read error. TCRdb independently ran MiXCR on the 5' RACE reads; one entry per CDR3 protein. The repertoire holds about 32,000 distinct CDR3 sequences, roughly 27% seen once, with approximately 2.1% in the top ten. Tregs were sorted as CD4+CD25+CD127-/low cells. The receptor's source is a female donor with breast cancer. The specimen sequenced was tumor-infiltrating Tregs sorted from the breast tumor.

CDR3 protein: CASSLGGIYSNQPQHF. CDR3 bases: TGTGCCAGCAGCTTAGGGGGGATTTATAGCAATCAGCCCCAGCATTTT. The chain joins TRBV12-3 or TRBV12-4 to TRBJ1-5; tentatively, D is TRBD1 (6 bases). CDR3 size: 16 residues.